Reported below is one TCR beta chain. As for time point: blood 2 weeks post-SBRT. Treatment indicated: 15 Gy SBRT to primary tumor, nephrectomy 4 weeks later. V lost 3 bases and J lost 7; bases outside the gene matches: 12. CDR1 is SGHKS and CDR2 is YYEKEE in the germline V gene (reference sequence). The CDR3 has 15 amino acids. This sample is part of a study of radiation and T cells in renal cell carcinoma. This table comes from immunoSEQ multiplex PCR, and its TCRdb copy is limited to in-frame clones, with some not included. The table records about 130,000 clones, 88% of them present only once. The chain recombines TRBV5-5 with TRBJ2-7, with 8 bases identical to TRBD1. The clonotype was recovered from a woman aged 70-85 years with renal cell carcinoma. The specimen comprised blood, sampled from a patient whose treatment included radiotherapy and nephrectomy. Written as DNA, the CDR3 is TGTGCCAGCAGCTGGCGGCCGACAGGGGCTCAGGAGCAGTACTTC. Residues: CASSWRPTGAQEQYF. The whole variable domain, filled in from reference TRBV5-5 and TRBJ2-7, reads DAGVTQSPTHLIKTRGQQVTLRCSPISGHKSVSWYQQVLGQGPQFIFQYYEKEERGRGNFPDRFSARQFPNYSSELNVNALLLGDSALYLCASSWRPTGAQEQYFGPGTRLTVT.